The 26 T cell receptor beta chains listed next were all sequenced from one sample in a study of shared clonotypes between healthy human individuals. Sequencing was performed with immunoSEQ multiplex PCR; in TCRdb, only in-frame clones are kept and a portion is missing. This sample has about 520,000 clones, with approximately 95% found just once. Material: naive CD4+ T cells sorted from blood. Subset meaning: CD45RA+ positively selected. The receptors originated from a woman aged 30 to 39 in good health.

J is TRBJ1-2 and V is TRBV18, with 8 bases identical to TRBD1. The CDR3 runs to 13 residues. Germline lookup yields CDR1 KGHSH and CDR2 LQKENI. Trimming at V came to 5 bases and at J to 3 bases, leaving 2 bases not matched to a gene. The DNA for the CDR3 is TGTGCCAGCTCAACGACAGGGGACTATGGCTACACCTTC. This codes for CASSTTGDYGYTF.

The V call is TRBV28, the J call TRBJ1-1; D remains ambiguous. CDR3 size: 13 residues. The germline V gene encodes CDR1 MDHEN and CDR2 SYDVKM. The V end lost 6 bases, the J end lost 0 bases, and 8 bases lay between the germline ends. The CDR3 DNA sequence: TGTGCCAGCAGCCGAAACCTGAACACTGAAGCTTTCTTT. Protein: CASSRNLNTEAFF.

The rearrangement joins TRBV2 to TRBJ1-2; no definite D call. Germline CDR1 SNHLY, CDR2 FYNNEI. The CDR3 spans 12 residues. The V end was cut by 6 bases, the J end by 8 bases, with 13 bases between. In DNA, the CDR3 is TGTGCCAGCAGCCTCGGGCGATCCGGCTACACCTTC. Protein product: CASSLGRSGYTF. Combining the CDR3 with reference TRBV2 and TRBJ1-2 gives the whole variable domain EPEVTQTPSHQVTQMGQEVILRCVPISNHLYFYWYRQILGQKVEFLVSFYNNEISEKSEIFDDQFSVERPDGSNFTLKIRSTKLEDSAMYFCASSLGRSGYTFGSGTRLTVV.

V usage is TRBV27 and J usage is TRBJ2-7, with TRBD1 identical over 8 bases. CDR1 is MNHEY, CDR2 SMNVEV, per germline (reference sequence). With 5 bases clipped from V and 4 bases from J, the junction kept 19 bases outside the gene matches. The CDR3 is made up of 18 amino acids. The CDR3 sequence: CASSPRVGLDRVLYEQYF. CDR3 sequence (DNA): TGTGCCAGCAGTCCTAGGGTCGGGCTGGACAGGGTATTATACGAGCAGTACTTC.

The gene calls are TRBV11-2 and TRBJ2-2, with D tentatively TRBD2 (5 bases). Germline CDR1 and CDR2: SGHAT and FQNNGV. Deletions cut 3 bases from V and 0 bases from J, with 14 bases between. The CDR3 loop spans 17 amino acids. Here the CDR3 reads CASSFRPGYANTGELFF. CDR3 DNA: TGTGCCAGCAGCTTTAGACCGGGATACGCGAACACCGGGGAGCTGTTTTTT.

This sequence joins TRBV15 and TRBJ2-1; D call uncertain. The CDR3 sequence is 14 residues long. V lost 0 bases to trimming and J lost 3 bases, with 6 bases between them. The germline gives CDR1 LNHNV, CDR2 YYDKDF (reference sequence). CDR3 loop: CATSRDQIYNEQFF. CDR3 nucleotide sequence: TGTGCCACCAGCAGAGATCAAATCTACAATGAGCAGTTCTTC.

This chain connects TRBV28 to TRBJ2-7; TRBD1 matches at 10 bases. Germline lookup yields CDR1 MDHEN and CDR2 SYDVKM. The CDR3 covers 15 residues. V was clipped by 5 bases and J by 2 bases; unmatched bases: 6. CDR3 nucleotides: TGTGCCAGCAGTAGTATTGACAGGGGGCCCTACGAGCAGTACTTC. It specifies CASSSIDRGPYEQYF.

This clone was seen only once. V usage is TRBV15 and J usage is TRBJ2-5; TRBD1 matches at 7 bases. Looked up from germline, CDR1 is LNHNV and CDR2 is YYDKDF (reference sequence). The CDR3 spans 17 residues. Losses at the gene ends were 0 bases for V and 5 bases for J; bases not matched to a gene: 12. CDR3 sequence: CATSRDRSTGLGETQYF. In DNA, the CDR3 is TGTGCCACCAGCAGAGATAGGTCGACAGGGTTAGGGGAGACCCAGTACTTC.

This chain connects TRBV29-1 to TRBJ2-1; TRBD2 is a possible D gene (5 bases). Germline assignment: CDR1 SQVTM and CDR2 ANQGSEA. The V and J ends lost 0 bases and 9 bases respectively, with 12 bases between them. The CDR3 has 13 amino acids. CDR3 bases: TGCAGCGTTGAAGATTTAGAGGGAATTGAGCAGTTCTTC. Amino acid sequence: CSVEDLEGIEQFF.

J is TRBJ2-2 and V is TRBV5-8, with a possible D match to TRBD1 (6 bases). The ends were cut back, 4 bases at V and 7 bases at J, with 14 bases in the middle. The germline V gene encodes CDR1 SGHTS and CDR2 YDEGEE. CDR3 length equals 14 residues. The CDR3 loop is CASSRRQASGELFF. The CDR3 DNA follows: TGTGCCAGCAGCCGGAGACAGGCCAGCGGGGAGCTGTTTTTT.

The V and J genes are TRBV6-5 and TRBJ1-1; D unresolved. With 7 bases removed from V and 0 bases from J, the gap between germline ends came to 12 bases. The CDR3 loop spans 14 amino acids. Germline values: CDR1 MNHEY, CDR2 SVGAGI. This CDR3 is CASIRVGLNTEAFF. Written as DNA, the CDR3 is TGTGCCAGCATTCGGGTAGGCCTGAACACTGAAGCTTTCTTT.

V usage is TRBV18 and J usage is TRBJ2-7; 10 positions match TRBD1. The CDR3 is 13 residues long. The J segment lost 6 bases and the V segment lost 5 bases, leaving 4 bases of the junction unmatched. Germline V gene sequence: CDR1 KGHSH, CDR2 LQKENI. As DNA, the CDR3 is TGTGCCAGCTCAGACCGGGACAGGGGCGAGCAGTACTTC. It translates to CASSDRDRGEQYF.

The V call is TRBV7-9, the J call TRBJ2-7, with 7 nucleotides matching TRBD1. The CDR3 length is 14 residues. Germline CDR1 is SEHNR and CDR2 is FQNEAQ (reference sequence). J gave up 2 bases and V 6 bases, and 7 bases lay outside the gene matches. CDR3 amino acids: CASRNNGQAYEQYF. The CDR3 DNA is TGTGCCAGCAGAAATAATGGACAGGCCTACGAGCAGTACTTC.

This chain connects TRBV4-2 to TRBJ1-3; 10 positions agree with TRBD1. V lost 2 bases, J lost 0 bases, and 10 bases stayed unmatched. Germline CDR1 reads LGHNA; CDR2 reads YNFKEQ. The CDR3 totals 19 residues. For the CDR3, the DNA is TGTGCCAGCAGCCAAAAGGCGGGACAGGGGTCTATCTCTGGAAACACCATATATTTT. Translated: CASSQKAGQGSISGNTIYF.

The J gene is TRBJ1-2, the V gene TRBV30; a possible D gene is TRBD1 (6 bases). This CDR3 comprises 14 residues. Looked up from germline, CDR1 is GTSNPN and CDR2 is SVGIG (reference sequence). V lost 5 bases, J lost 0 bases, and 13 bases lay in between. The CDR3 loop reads CAWVPGHPNYGYTF. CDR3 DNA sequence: TGTGCCTGGGTACCGGGACACCCTAACTATGGCTACACCTTC.

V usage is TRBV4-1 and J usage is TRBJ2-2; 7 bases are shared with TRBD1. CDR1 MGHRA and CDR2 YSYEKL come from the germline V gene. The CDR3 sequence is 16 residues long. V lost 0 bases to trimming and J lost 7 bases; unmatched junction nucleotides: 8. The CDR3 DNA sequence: TGCGCCAGCAGCCAAGAAAGCAGGGGGAGTGGCGGGGAGCTGTTTTTT. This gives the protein CASSQESRGSGGELFF.

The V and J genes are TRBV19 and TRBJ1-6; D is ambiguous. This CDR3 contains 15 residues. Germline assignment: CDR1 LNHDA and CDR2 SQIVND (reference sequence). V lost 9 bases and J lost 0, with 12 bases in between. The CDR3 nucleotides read TGTGCCAGCTCCCCATTTAGCTCCTATAATTCACCCCTCCACTTT. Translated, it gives CASSPFSSYNSPLHF.

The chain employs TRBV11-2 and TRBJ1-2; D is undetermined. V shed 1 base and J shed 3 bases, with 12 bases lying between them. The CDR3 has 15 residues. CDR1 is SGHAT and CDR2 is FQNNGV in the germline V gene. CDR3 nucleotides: TGTGCCAGCAGCTTAGGCGACCCCCGGGACTATGGCTACACCTTC. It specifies CASSLGDPRDYGYTF.

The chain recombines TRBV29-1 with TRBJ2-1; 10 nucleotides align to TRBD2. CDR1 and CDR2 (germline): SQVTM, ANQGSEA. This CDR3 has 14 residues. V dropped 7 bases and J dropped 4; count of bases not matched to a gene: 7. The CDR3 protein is CSGRTSGKYNEQFF. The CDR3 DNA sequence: TGCAGCGGCCGTACTAGCGGGAAGTACAATGAGCAGTTCTTC.

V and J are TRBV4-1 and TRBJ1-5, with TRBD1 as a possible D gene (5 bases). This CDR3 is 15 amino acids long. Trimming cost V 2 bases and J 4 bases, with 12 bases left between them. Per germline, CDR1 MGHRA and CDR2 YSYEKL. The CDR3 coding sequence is TGCGCCAGCAGCCAATACGGGACGGCGAATCAGCCCCAGCATTTT. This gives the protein CASSQYGTANQPQHF.

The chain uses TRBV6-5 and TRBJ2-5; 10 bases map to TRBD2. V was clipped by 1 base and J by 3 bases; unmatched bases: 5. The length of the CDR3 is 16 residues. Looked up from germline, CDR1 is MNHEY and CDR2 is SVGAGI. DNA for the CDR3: TGTGCCAGCAGTTACTTAGGCCTAGCGGGAGAAGAGACCCAGTACTTC. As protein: CASSYLGLAGEETQYF.

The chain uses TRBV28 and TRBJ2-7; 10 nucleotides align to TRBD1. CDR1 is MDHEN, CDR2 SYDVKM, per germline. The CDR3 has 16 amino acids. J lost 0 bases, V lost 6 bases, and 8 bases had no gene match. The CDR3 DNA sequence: TGTGCCAGCAGCGGGACAGGGGCTACTGCCTCCTACGAGCAGTACTTC. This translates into CASSGTGATASYEQYF. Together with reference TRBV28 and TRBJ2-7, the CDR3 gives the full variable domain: DVKVTQSSRYLVKRTGEKVFLECVQDMDHENMFWYRQDPGLGLRLIYFSYDVKMKEKGDIPEGYSVSREKKERFSLILESASTNQTSMYLCASSGTGATASYEQYFGPGTRLTVT.

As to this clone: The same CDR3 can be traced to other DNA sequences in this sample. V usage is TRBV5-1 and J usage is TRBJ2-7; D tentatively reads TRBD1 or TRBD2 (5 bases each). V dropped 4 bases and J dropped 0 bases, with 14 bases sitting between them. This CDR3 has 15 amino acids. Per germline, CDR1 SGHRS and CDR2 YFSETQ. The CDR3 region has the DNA TGCGCCAGCAGCCCCGGGGCCGGAGACTCCTACGAGCAGTACTTC. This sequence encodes CASSPGAGDSYEQYF.

The CDR3 reads CASRKGRINQPQHF. For the CDR3, the DNA is TGTGCCAGCAGGAAAGGACGGATCAATCAGCCCCAGCATTTT. This chain uses TRBV28 with TRBJ1-5; D unclear. Germline V gives CDR1 MDHEN, CDR2 SYDVKM. This CDR3 has 14 residues. The V end was cut by 6 bases, the J end by 3 bases, with 12 bases between.

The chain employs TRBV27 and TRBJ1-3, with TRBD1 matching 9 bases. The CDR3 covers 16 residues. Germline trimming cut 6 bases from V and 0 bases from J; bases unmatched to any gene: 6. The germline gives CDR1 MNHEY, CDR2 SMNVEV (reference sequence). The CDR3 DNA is TGTGCCAGCAGGCGGACAGGGGACTACTCTGGAAACACCATATATTTT. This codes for CASRRTGDYSGNTIYF.

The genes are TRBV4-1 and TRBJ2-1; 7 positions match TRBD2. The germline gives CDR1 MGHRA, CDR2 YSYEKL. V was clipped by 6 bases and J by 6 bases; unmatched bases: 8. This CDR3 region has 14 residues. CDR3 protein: CASRATSALNEQFF. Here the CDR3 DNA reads TGCGCCAGCAGGGCTACTAGCGCGCTCAATGAGCAGTTCTTC.